These 31 T cell receptor beta chains share one sample of origin, sequenced in a study of blood T cell repertoires in COVID-19. TCRdb's table, derived via immunoSEQ multiplex PCR, lists solely in-frame clones and lacks some. Here the sample spans approximately 88,000 clones, around three quarters being singletons. What was sequenced was peripheral blood. Receptor source: a man over 45 who had recovered from COVID-19.

This clone was seen just once. The J gene is TRBJ2-2, the V gene TRBV10-1; TRBD1 matches at 8 bases. The J segment lost 4 bases and the V segment lost 8 bases, leaving 12 bases of the junction unmatched. Germline V lookup: CDR1 WNHNN, CDR2 SYGVQD (reference sequence). This CDR3 region has 16 residues. The CDR3 nucleotides read TGCGCCAGCGGAGACAGGGGCACGGGATGCACCGGGGAGCTGTTTTTT. Translated: CASGDRGTGCTGELFF.

CDR3 nucleotide sequence: TGCGCCAGCAGCTCCCTCTGGGGCACTAATGAAAAACTGTTTTTT. This translates into CASSSLWGTNEKLFF. This rearrangement joins TRBV5-1 to TRBJ1-4; TRBD1 might be the D (5 bases). This CDR3 is 15 amino acids long. The germline CDR1 and CDR2 sequences are SGHRS and YFSETQ. Deletions cut 3 bases from V and 2 bases from J, with 11 bases between.

The chain combines TRBV15 with TRBJ2-1; D may be TRBD2 (6 bases). Germline lookup yields CDR1 LNHNV and CDR2 YYDKDF (reference sequence). Trimming took 5 bases from V and 2 from J, leaving 13 bases between them. This CDR3 has 15 amino acids. The DNA for the CDR3 is TGTGCCACCAGCGTCGGGACTGACCCCTACAATGAGCAGTTCTTC. It translates to CATSVGTDPYNEQFF.

The chain couples TRBV15 to TRBJ1-2; 8 nucleotides align to TRBD1. This CDR3 is built from 15 residues. With V trimmed by 3 bases and J by 4 bases, 7 bases remained unmatched. CDR1 LNHNV and CDR2 YYDKDF come from the germline V gene (reference sequence). CDR3 residues: CATSSGGTGGYGYTF. Here the CDR3 DNA reads TGTGCCACCAGCAGTGGCGGAACAGGGGGCTATGGCTACACCTTC.

This clone was found once. The CDR3 spells CAWSGRQGGGNTIYF. In DNA, the CDR3 is TGTGCCTGGAGTGGGAGACAGGGAGGTGGAAACACCATATATTTT. The V gene is TRBV30, the J gene TRBJ1-3; 7 positions match TRBD1. Per the germline V gene, CDR1 is GTSNPN and CDR2 is SVGIG (reference sequence). V shed 1 base and J 3 bases; nucleotides not matched to a gene: 6. There are 15 residues in the CDR3. The full variable domain, in which reference TRBV30 and TRBJ1-3 provide the parts outside the CDR3, is SQTIHQWPATLVQPVGSPLSLECTVEGTSNPNLYWYRQAAGRGLQLLFYSVGIGQISSEVPQNLSASRPQDRQFILSSKKLLLSDSGFYLCAWSGRQGGGNTIYFGEGSWLTVV.

This clone has just a few counts. The rearrangement joins TRBV4-1 to TRBJ2-7, with 8 bases matching TRBD2. Germline CDR1 MGHRA, CDR2 YSYEKL. This CDR3 has 16 amino acids. Unmatched junction bases numbered 6, after V lost 0 bases and J lost 2 bases. The CDR3 DNA reads as TGCGCCAGCAGCCAAGATGCAGCGGGAGCTGCCTACGAGCAGTACTTC. It encodes CASSQDAAGAAYEQYF.

This chain joins TRBV3-1 (or the pseudogene TRBV3-2) and TRBJ1-1, with 7 bases matching TRBD1. In germline, CDR1 is LGHDT, CDR2 YNNKEL (reference sequence). The CDR3 spans 14 residues. The ends lost 0 bases at V and 7 bases at J; junction bases unmatched: 5. CDR3 DNA sequence: TGTGCCAGCAGCCAAGAGAACAGGGGTATTGAAGCTTTCTTT. Translating it yields CASSQENRGIEAFF.

Comment on this clone: Sequence at one end of the junction differs from germline and may be a read error. The V gene is TRBV6-5, the J gene TRBJ1-5; D is perhaps TRBD1 (5 bases). Germline V gene sequence: CDR1 MNHEY, CDR2 SVGAGI. The CDR3 consists of 13 residues. The CDR3 sequence: CASNVAGDHPQHF. The CDR3 DNA reads TGTGCCAGCAACGTCGCGGGGGATCATCCCCAGCATTTT.

The V gene is TRBV7-2, the J gene TRBJ1-2; D perhaps matches TRBD1 (6 bases). Trimming pared 5 bases from V and 5 bases from J, leaving 21 bases between. Germline CDR1 reads SGHTA; CDR2 reads FQGNSA. This CDR3 comprises 16 residues. The DNA of the CDR3 is TGTGCCAGCAGCCCGCGGACAGACGGGGTTCGGTATGGCTACACCTTC. This gives the protein CASSPRTDGVRYGYTF.

The rearrangement links TRBV11-3 to TRBJ2-1, with 14 bases matching TRBD2. The CDR3 extends over 17 amino acids. In germline, CDR1 is SGHNT, CDR2 YENEEA. V lost 1 base, J lost 8 bases, and 7 bases stayed unmatched. The CDR3 reads CASSLGGPGLAGDEQFF. The CDR3 DNA reads TGTGCCAGCAGCTTAGGGGGCCCGGGACTAGCGGGGGATGAGCAGTTCTTC.

J is TRBJ1-1 and V is TRBV7-8; the D gene is possibly TRBD1 (5 bases). The V end lost 5 bases, the J end lost 4 bases, and 11 bases lay between the germline ends. Germline assignment: CDR1 SGHVS and CDR2 FQNEAQ. The CDR3 is 13 residues long. The CDR3 bases are TGTGCCAGCAGCCTGGGGGGAAGCACTGAAGCTTTCTTT. This codes for CASSLGGSTEAFF.

This clone was counted many times. This chain joins TRBV19 and TRBJ2-7; the D gene is possibly TRBD1 (6 bases). This CDR3 comprises 14 residues. The germline gives CDR1 LNHDA, CDR2 SQIVND (reference sequence). Trimming shortened V by 4 bases and J by 2 bases, and 12 bases separated the two germline ends. CDR3 nucleotide sequence: TGTGCCAGTAGTAGGACTGGACAGCCCTACGAGCAGTACTTC. Protein sequence: CASSRTGQPYEQYF.

This clone has more than one count but fewer than ten. This rearrangement joins TRBV12-3 or TRBV12-4 to TRBJ1-2, with D perhaps TRBD1 (6 bases). The CDR3 covers 13 residues. Trimming shortened V by 4 bases and J by 5 bases, and 11 bases separated the two germline ends. CDR3 nucleotides: TGTGCCAGCAGTTGGACAGATACTTATGGCTACACCTTC. As protein: CASSWTDTYGYTF.

The chain recombines TRBV5-1 with TRBJ1-2; D unclear. The CDR3 sequence is 13 residues long. Trimming left V 1 base short and J 2 bases short, with 6 bases between. Germline values: CDR1 SGHRS, CDR2 YFSETQ. CDR3 bases: TGCGCCAGCAGCTTGACGGAGAACTATGGCTACACCTTC. It codes for CASSLTENYGYTF.

The chain couples TRBV19 to TRBJ1-2; 7 nucleotides match TRBD1. The junction had 8 bases not matched to a gene; V was cut back by 6 bases and J by 4 bases. In germline, CDR1 is LNHDA, CDR2 SQIVND (reference sequence). This CDR3 spans 14 amino acids. The CDR3 protein is CASRPRTGIYGYTF. The CDR3 DNA is TGTGCCAGTAGACCTCGGACAGGAATCTATGGCTACACCTTC.

This chain links TRBV7-3 with TRBJ2-1; possible D gene TRBD1, 5 bases. Between the trimmed V and J ends, which lost 4 bases and 4 bases, there was a span of 8 bases. CDR3 length: 13 amino acids. CDR1 and CDR2 (germline): SGHTA, FQGTGA. CDR3 sequence reads: CASSSTGYNEQFF. The CDR3 DNA reads TGTGCCAGCAGCTCTACAGGTTACAATGAGCAGTTCTTC. Based on the CDR3 plus reference TRBV7-3 and TRBJ2-1, the full variable domain is GAGVSQTPSNKVTEKGKYVELRCDPISGHTALYWYRQSLGQGPEFLIYFQGTGAADDSGLPNDRFFAVRPEGSVSTLKIQRTERGDSAVYLCASSSTGYNEQFFGPGTRLTVL.

This clone was seen more than once but under ten times. The genes are TRBV6-2 or TRBV6-3 and TRBJ2-7; 10 positions match TRBD2. The CDR3 contains 16 residues. Germline CDR1 MNHEY, CDR2 SVGEGT. J gave up 3 bases and V 4 bases, and 9 bases lay outside the gene matches. CDR3 region: CASSSPASGSVYEQYF. CDR3 in DNA: TGTGCCAGCAGTTCCCCAGCTAGCGGGAGCGTCTACGAGCAGTACTTC.

V is TRBV7-3 and J is TRBJ2-2, with 13 bases lining up with TRBD2. V gave up 1 base and J gave up 6 bases; unmatched junction bases: 2. The CDR3 runs 16 residues. CDR1 and CDR2 from the germline V gene are SGHTA and FQGTGA. CDR3: CASSLRTSGRAGELFF. In DNA form, the CDR3 reads TGTGCCAGCAGCTTAAGAACTAGCGGGAGGGCCGGGGAGCTGTTTTTT.

The V and J genes are TRBV9 and TRBJ1-1; TRBD1 matches 10 bases. Germline V gives CDR1 SGDLS, CDR2 YYNGEE. The CDR3 sequence is 15 residues long. V gave up 4 bases and J gave up 5 bases; unmatched junction bases: 8. The CDR3 nucleotides are TGTGCCAGCAGCACCCAGGGACAGGGGAATACTGAAGCTTTCTTT. This encodes CASSTQGQGNTEAFF.

This clone occurred a few times. The chain employs TRBV9 and TRBJ2-5; 8 bases map to TRBD2. CDR1 SGDLS and CDR2 YYNGEE come from the germline V gene. V trimming: 4 bases; J trimming: 5 bases; junction bases outside the gene matches: 7. CDR3 length: 14 amino acids. Here the CDR3 DNA reads TGTGCCAGCAGCCGGCGGGGGGACCGGGAGACCCAGTACTTC. It is translated as CASSRRGDRETQYF.

The V gene is TRBV18, the J gene TRBJ1-5; 9 positions agree with TRBD1. V was clipped by 3 bases and J by 5 bases; unmatched bases: 5. CDR3 size: 15 residues. Per germline, CDR1 KGHSH and CDR2 LQKENI. Written as DNA, the CDR3 is TGTGCCAGCTCACCCCGGACAGGGGCTGATCAGCCCCAGCATTTT. It translates to CASSPRTGADQPQHF. The entire variable domain, with the rest obtained from reference TRBV18 and TRBJ1-5, is as follows: NAGVMQNPRHLVRRRGQEARLRCSPMKGHSHVYWYRQLPEEGLKFMVYLQKENIIDESGMPKERFSAEFPKEGPSILRIQQVVRGDSAAYFCASSPRTGADQPQHFGDGTRLSIL.

This chain uses TRBV7-6 with TRBJ2-1, with 11 positions matching TRBD2. V dropped 4 bases and J dropped 12; count of bases not matched to a gene: 17. There are 17 residues in the CDR3. Germline lookup yields CDR1 SGHVS and CDR2 FNYEAQ. This chain's CDR3 is CASSSMGTSGSGSGQFF. CDR3 DNA: TGTGCCAGCAGCTCAATGGGCACTAGCGGGAGTGGTTCAGGGCAGTTCTTC. The full variable domain, rest sourced from reference TRBV7-6 and TRBJ2-1, is GAGVSQSPRYKVTKRGQDVALRCDPISGHVSLYWYRQALGQGPEFLTYFNYEAQQDKSGLPNDRFSAERPEGSISTLTIQRTEQRDSAMYRCASSSMGTSGSGSGQFFGPGTRLTVL.

The chain links TRBV10-3 to TRBJ1-2, with TRBD1 as a possible D gene (6 bases). The CDR3 contains 14 residues. V lost 2 bases, J lost 0 bases, and 7 bases lay in between. The germline V gene has CDR1 ENHRY and CDR2 SYGVKD. The CDR3 region is CAISEKGANYGYTF. The CDR3 DNA follows: TGTGCCATCAGTGAGAAGGGGGCTAACTATGGCTACACCTTC.

The V and J genes are TRBV5-6 and TRBJ2-1, with 8 bases fitting TRBD2. Germline-derived CDR1 and CDR2 are SGHDT and YYEEEE. CDR3 size: 16 residues. Losses at the gene ends were 5 bases for V and 3 bases for J; bases not matched to a gene: 10. CDR3 nucleotides: TGTGCCAGCAGGGGGAGATATAGCGGGAACTACAATGAGCAGTTCTTC. The encoded protein is CASRGRYSGNYNEQFF.

J is TRBJ2-6 and V is TRBV5-6; D perhaps matches TRBD2 (5 bases). Germline CDR1 is SGHDT and CDR2 is YYEEEE. The V end was cut by 4 bases, the J end by 2 bases, with 10 bases between. The CDR3 has 15 residues. This CDR3 reads CASSRRGTGANVLTF. CDR3 coding DNA: TGTGCCAGCAGCCGCCGGGGTACTGGGGCCAACGTCCTGACTTTC. Drawing the rest from reference TRBV5-6 and TRBJ2-6, the complete variable domain is DAGVTQSPTHLIKTRGQQVTLRCSPKSGHDTVSWYQQALGQGPQFIFQYYEEEERQRGNFPDRFSGHQFPNYSSELNVNALLLGDSALYLCASSRRGTGANVLTFGAGSRLTVL.

The chain employs TRBV3-1 (or the pseudogene TRBV3-2) and TRBJ2-2; weak D call: TRBD1 (6 bases). V was trimmed by 3 bases and J by 2 bases, leaving 13 bases between them. CDR1 and CDR2 from the germline V gene are LGHDT and YNNKEL (reference sequence). The CDR3 totals 16 residues. The CDR3 region has the DNA TGTGCCAGCAGCCATAACCAGGGGCTAAACACCGGGGAGCTGTTTTTT. Its protein product is CASSHNQGLNTGELFF.

The gene calls are TRBV19 and TRBJ2-5; 8 bases agree with TRBD2. The V gene end was trimmed by 8 bases and the J gene end by 5 bases; junction bases not matched to a gene: 13. Germline assignment: CDR1 LNHDA and CDR2 SQIVND (reference sequence). This CDR3 is built from 15 residues. CDR3 DNA: TGTGCCAGTGGCAAGCCGGGACTAGGTGGGGAGACCCAGTACTTC. It encodes CASGKPGLGGETQYF.

The genes are TRBV30 and TRBJ1-1; D not certain. V was clipped by 2 bases and J by 5 bases, with 15 bases between them. This CDR3 has 14 amino acids. Looked up from germline, CDR1 is GTSNPN and CDR2 is SVGIG (reference sequence). CDR3 amino acids: CAWSYVGLRTEAFF. CDR3 nucleotide sequence: TGTGCCTGGAGTTACGTAGGACTTAGGACTGAAGCTTTCTTT.

V usage is TRBV7-9 and J usage is TRBJ2-5, with 8 bases aligning to TRBD2. The length of the CDR3 is 15 residues. V was pared by 0 bases and J by 3 bases, with 3 bases of the junction left unmatched. CDR1 SEHNR and CDR2 FQNEAQ come from the germline V gene (reference sequence). The CDR3 reads CASSLAGTRKETQYF. The CDR3 DNA reads as TGTGCCAGCAGCTTAGCCGGGACTAGGAAAGAGACCCAGTACTTC.

The rearrangement joins TRBV7-2 to TRBJ2-5; 8 positions match TRBD2. Germline V gene sequence: CDR1 SGHTA, CDR2 FQGNSA. The V and J ends lost 4 bases and 6 bases, in that order; junction bases with no gene match: 13. The CDR3 spans 16 residues. The CDR3 loop is CASSSPTGGGPKTQYF. The CDR3 nucleotides are TGTGCCAGCAGCTCCCCAACGGGCGGGGGGCCAAAGACCCAGTACTTC. Filled out from reference TRBV7-2 and TRBJ2-5, the complete variable domain reads GAGVSQSPSNKVTEKGKDVELRCDPISGHTALYWYRQSLGQGLEFLIYFQGNSAPDKSGLPSDRFSAERTGGSVSTLTIQRTQQEDSAVYLCASSSPTGGGPKTQYFGPGTRLLVL.

The J gene is TRBJ1-1, the V gene TRBV9; no clear D. Germline loops: CDR1 SGDLS, CDR2 YYNGEE. V was trimmed by 7 bases and J by 5 bases, leaving 9 bases between them. The CDR3 is 11 amino acids. The CDR3 DNA reads as TGTGCCAGCGGCCCCGGGACTGAAGCTTTCTTT. This translates into CASGPGTEAFF.